One and the same sample provided the 3 T cell receptor beta chains below, sequenced in a study of T cell repertoires in cytomegalovirus infection. TCRdb recomputed calls from the reads with MiXCR, one row per CDR3 protein. The repertoire consists of approximately 590,000 distinct CDR3 sequences, with almost 40% occurring once and the leading ten covering about 48%. Antigen specificity for these receptors is unknown. Source: cultured PBMCs, taken from culture after CMV antigen stimulation. The receptors derive from a human donor in good health (CMV status not recorded). Some clones in this sample may be carry-over from other donors' samples.

The table lists this clonotype with a few counts. The chain uses TRBV7-8 and TRBJ2-7, with D perhaps assigned TRBD1 or TRBD2 (5 bases each). V lost 0 bases, J lost 8 bases, and 14 bases lay in between. Germline V gene data show CDR1 as SGHVS and CDR2 as FQNEAQ. The CDR3 totals 14 residues. The CDR3 sequence: CASSLAFGALQQYF. The CDR3 DNA follows: TGTGCCAGCAGCTTAGCTTTCGGGGCCTTACAGCAGTACTTC.

This clonotype was observed a few times. The chain carries TRBV7-2 and TRBJ2-5, with 16 bases lining up with TRBD2. This CDR3 contains 19 residues. J lost 4 bases, V lost 5 bases, and 13 bases had no gene match. Germline CDR1 reads SGHTA; CDR2 reads FQGNSA. This CDR3 reads CASSTLPVGLAGGRETQYF. The CDR3 DNA sequence: TGTGCCAGCAGCACTCTCCCTGTGGGACTAGCGGGGGGGCGAGAGACCCAGTACTTC.

The rearrangement links TRBV12-3 or TRBV12-4 to TRBJ2-1, with 8 bases matching TRBD2. After removal of 7 bases from V and 8 bases from J, the junction contained 13 bases not matched to a gene. CDR3 size: 15 residues. CDR3 nucleotide sequence: TGTGCCAGCACTCAACACGGGGGGGCCGGTGATGAGCAGTTCTTC. Translating gives CASTQHGGAGDEQFF.